A single sample gave rise to the 25 T cell receptor beta chains below, sequenced in a study of beta chain features in type 1 diabetes. Expressed TCRB transcripts were sequenced because the entire RNA isolate underwent reverse transcription. Produced via immunoSEQ multiplex PCR; TCRdb's table is partial and in-frame only. The sample lists 680,000 or so clones, roughly a sixth seen once, with approximately 0.099% in the top ten. What was sequenced was naive CD4+ T cells from blood. The source of these receptors is a man younger than 30 in good health.

The DNA for the CDR3 is TGCCGGCAGGGGCCAAACAATGAGCAGTTCTTC. Amino acid sequence: CRQGPNNEQFF. The gene calls are TRBV20-1 and TRBJ2-1, with a weak D call TRBD1 (6 bases). Germline V gene sequence: CDR1 DFQATT, CDR2 SNEGSKA (reference sequence). The CDR3 spans 11 residues.

This clone was seen more than once but under ten times. The rearrangement links TRBV5-1 to TRBJ2-7, with D possibly being TRBD1 (6 bases). CDR3 length equals 15 residues. V lost 0 bases to trimming and J lost 8 bases, with 18 bases between them. Germline V gene data show CDR1 as SGHRS and CDR2 as YFSETQ. The CDR3 is CASSLAHRESGKQYF. The CDR3 DNA follows: TGCGCCAGCAGCTTGGCGCACAGGGAGTCAGGGAAGCAGTACTTC.

This clone was counted only a few times. The sample carries other DNA sequences with the same CDR3. DNA of the CDR3: TGTGCCAGCAGCGTAGAAGGAGGCAATCAGCCCCAGCATTTT. Amino acid sequence: CASSVEGGNQPQHF. The J gene is TRBJ1-5, the V gene TRBV9; D ambiguous. The CDR3 covers 14 residues. Germline CDR1 and CDR2: SGDLS and YYNGEE. V dropped 0 bases and J dropped 2 bases, with 6 bases sitting between them. Variable domain in full (rest from reference TRBV9 and TRBJ1-5): DSGVTQTPKHLITATGQRVTLRCSPRSGDLSVYWYQQSLDQGLQFLIQYYNGEERAKGNILERFSAQQFPDLHSELNLSSLELGDSALYFCASSVEGGNQPQHFGDGTRLSIL.

A few counts support this clone. This chain uses TRBV19 with TRBJ2-5; tentative D call: TRBD2 (6 bases). CDR1 and CDR2 from the germline V gene are LNHDA and SQIVND (reference sequence). V was cut by 5 bases and J by 3 bases, with 13 bases left in between. CDR3 length: 14 amino acids. The CDR3 DNA reads as TGTGCCAGTAGTGCAACCGGGACTGAAGAGACCCAGTACTTC. This encodes CASSATGTEETQYF.

CDR3: CASSVPTGKGGYGYTF. DNA of the CDR3: TGTGCCAGCAGCGTACCCACAGGGAAGGGAGGCTATGGCTACACCTTC. The V gene is TRBV9, the J gene TRBJ1-2, with D maybe TRBD1 (6 bases). Germline-derived CDR1 and CDR2 are SGDLS and YYNGEE. This CDR3 is built from 16 residues. The V and J ends lost 1 base and 4 bases respectively, with 17 bases between them.

The table lists this clone with a few counts. The V gene is TRBV29-1, the J gene TRBJ2-2; 11 nucleotides match TRBD1. The CDR3 is made up of 15 amino acids. V was pared by 6 bases and J by 5 bases, with 8 bases of the junction left unmatched. Germline CDR1 is SQVTM and CDR2 is ANQGSEA. The DNA for the CDR3 is TGCAGCGTGCTCGGACAGGGGGCGTTAACCGGGGAGCTGTTTTTT. This sequence encodes CSVLGQGALTGELFF.

In its sample, this clone was seen a few times. This rearrangement joins TRBV7-2 to TRBJ2-3; D is possibly TRBD1 or TRBD2 (6 bases each). The CDR3 runs to 13 residues. CDR1 is SGHTA and CDR2 is FQGNSA in the germline V gene. Trimming left V 4 bases short and J 6 bases short, with 11 bases between. In DNA form, the CDR3 reads TGTGCCAGCAGCTACGGGGGCAGTGATACGCAGTATTTT. This encodes CASSYGGSDTQYF.

The genes are TRBV2 and TRBJ1-2; a weak D match, TRBD1 (5 bases). The germline gives CDR1 SNHLY, CDR2 FYNNEI. V lost 2 bases, J lost 2 bases, and 9 bases lay in between. The CDR3 loop spans 14 amino acids. The CDR3 reads CASSEQGRNYGYTF. In nucleotides, the CDR3 is TGTGCCAGCAGTGAACAGGGCAGAAACTATGGCTACACCTTC.

The chain recombines TRBV5-1 with TRBJ2-7; 9 nucleotides align to TRBD1. Germline lookup yields CDR1 SGHRS and CDR2 YFSETQ. The CDR3 covers 15 residues. Trimming cost V 5 bases and J 5 bases; bases outside gene matches: 11. The CDR3: CASRTPGTGMNEQYF. CDR3 bases: TGCGCCAGCAGGACCCCCGGGACAGGGATGAACGAGCAGTACTTC.

This clone appeared a few times. DNA of the CDR3: TGTGCCAGCAGTGGCACTAGCGGGTCCTACAATGAGCAGTTCTTC. As protein: CASSGTSGSYNEQFF. The gene calls are TRBV28 and TRBJ2-1; the match to TRBD2 covers 9 bases. Trimming took 5 bases from V and 1 from J; bases not matched to a gene: 3. CDR3 length equals 15 residues. CDR1 and CDR2 from the germline V gene are MDHEN and SYDVKM.

The genes are TRBV10-3 and TRBJ2-7, with TRBD2 as a possible D gene (6 bases). The ends were cut back, 0 bases at V and 4 bases at J, with 13 bases in the middle. This CDR3 region has 15 residues. The germline CDR1 and CDR2 sequences are ENHRY and SYGVKD. The CDR3 region has the DNA TGTGCCATCAGTGAGTCTGTCCGGGGGAGATACGAGCAGTACTTC. It specifies CAISESVRGRYEQYF.

The J gene is TRBJ2-4, the V gene TRBV5-1; either TRBD1 or TRBD2 may fit D (5 bases each). This CDR3 has 14 amino acids. V dropped 4 bases and J dropped 7 bases, with 15 bases sitting between them. The germline V gene has CDR1 SGHRS and CDR2 YFSETQ. In DNA, the CDR3 is TGCGCCAGCAGCCAAAGGGACGGTAGGAACATTCAGTACTTC. Amino acid sequence: CASSQRDGRNIQYF. Supplemented by reference TRBV5-1 and TRBJ2-4, the full variable domain reads KAGVTQTPRYLIKTRGQQVTLSCSPISGHRSVSWYQQTPGQGLQFLFEYFSETQRNKGNFPGRFSGRQFSNSRSEMNVSTLELGDSALYLCASSQRDGRNIQYFGAGTRLSVL.

This chain joins TRBV7-9 and TRBJ2-3; D tentatively fits TRBD1 or TRBD2 (6 bases each). Trimming took 5 bases from V and 4 from J, leaving 16 bases between them. Germline lookup yields CDR1 SEHNR and CDR2 FQNEAQ (reference sequence). This CDR3 region has 15 residues. Written as DNA, the CDR3 is TGTGCCAGCAGCCCCTTTGGGGGGCCTGCAGATACGCAGTATTTT. It yields the protein CASSPFGGPADTQYF.

This clone was detected a few times. The chain couples TRBV28 to TRBJ2-7, with 14 positions matching TRBD2. The germline V gene has CDR1 MDHEN and CDR2 SYDVKM. V trimming: 7 bases; J trimming: 0 bases; junction bases outside the gene matches: 11. The CDR3 has 18 amino acids. The CDR3 nucleotides are TGTGCCAGCACCGAAGCGGGACTAGCGGGGGCCAGCTCCTACGAGCAGTACTTC. Its translation: CASTEAGLAGASSYEQYF. The whole variable domain, remainder taken from reference TRBV28 and TRBJ2-7, is DVKVTQSSRYLVKRTGEKVFLECVQDMDHENMFWYRQDPGLGLRLIYFSYDVKMKEKGDIPEGYSVSREKKERFSLILESASTNQTSMYLCASTEAGLAGASSYEQYFGPGTRLTVT.

The CDR3 region is CASSLDFIGSGYTF. In DNA, the CDR3 is TGTGCCAGCAGCTTAGACTTCATAGGGAGCGGCTACACCTTC. The chain employs TRBV7-2 and TRBJ1-2; D gene ambiguous. Germline V CDR1 and CDR2: SGHTA, FQGNSA. V shed 1 base and J shed 8 bases, with 14 bases lying between them. CDR3 length equals 14 residues.

This clone was seen only a few times. The CDR3 is CASSRPGGHNQPQHF. The CDR3 DNA sequence: TGTGCCAGTAGCCGTCCAGGGGGCCACAATCAGCCCCAGCATTTT. The genes are TRBV19 and TRBJ1-5, with 8 bases fitting TRBD1. J lost 3 bases, V lost 6 bases, and 7 bases had no gene match. This CDR3 spans 15 amino acids. Germline CDR1 LNHDA, CDR2 SQIVND (reference sequence).

This clone was counted between two and nine times. The chain joins TRBV27 to TRBJ2-6; the D is unclear. Deletions cut 3 bases from V and 3 bases from J, with 0 bases between. Germline V CDR1 and CDR2: MNHEY, SMNVEV (reference sequence). CDR3 size: 12 residues. The CDR3 is CASSFGANVLTF. In nucleotides, the CDR3 is TGTGCCAGCAGTTTTGGGGCCAACGTCCTGACTTTC.

This clone has just a few counts. The chain couples TRBV15 to TRBJ2-7; no clear D. The V gene lost 5 bases and the J gene lost 0 bases, with 14 bases spanning the gap. The germline CDR1 and CDR2 sequences are LNHNV and YYDKDF (reference sequence). This CDR3 region has 15 residues. CDR3 sequence (DNA): TGTGCCACCAGCGGGTCGCCTGGCCTCTCCTACGAGCAGTACTTC. This encodes CATSGSPGLSYEQYF.

The rearrangement joins TRBV6-4 to TRBJ2-3, with D possibly being TRBD1 or TRBD2 (5 bases each). The CDR3 length is 16 residues. V dropped 2 bases and J dropped 2 bases, with 14 bases sitting between them. The germline V gene has CDR1 MRHNA and CDR2 SNTAGT. The CDR3 sequence is CASSDKWGTFTDTQYF. DNA of the CDR3: TGTGCCAGCAGTGACAAGTGGGGGACCTTCACAGATACGCAGTATTTT.

This clone was counted a few times. The V gene is TRBV9, the J gene TRBJ1-4, with 9 bases matching TRBD1. The junction had 2 bases not matched to a gene; V was cut back by 0 bases and J by 2 bases. This CDR3 has 16 amino acids. From germline, CDR1 is SGDLS and CDR2 YYNGEE. CDR3 sequence reads: CASSVAQGATNEKLFF. The CDR3 nucleotides are TGTGCCAGCAGCGTAGCACAGGGGGCTACTAATGAAAAACTGTTTTTT.

This chain joins TRBV9 and TRBJ1-2; TRBD1 matches at 9 bases. J was trimmed by 3 bases and V by 4 bases; bases with no gene match: 7. Germline loops: CDR1 SGDLS, CDR2 YYNGEE. The CDR3 totals 15 residues. The CDR3 bases are TGTGCCAGCAGCCCCACAGGGGGCGCAGACTATGGCTACACCTTC. Protein: CASSPTGGADYGYTF.

This clone was seen at least ten times. This specimen includes other DNA sequences encoding the same CDR3. This chain joins TRBV10-3 and TRBJ2-3; D uncertain. CDR3 length equals 16 residues. With 0 bases removed from V and 0 bases from J, the gap between germline ends came to 10 bases. The V gene's germline CDR1 is ENHRY and CDR2 SYGVKD. The CDR3 here is CAISESGGPSTDTQYF. The CDR3 coding sequence is TGTGCCATCAGTGAGTCCGGCGGACCTAGCACAGATACGCAGTATTTT.

This clone was seen a few times. V usage is TRBV10-3 and J usage is TRBJ2-6; TRBD1 is a possible D gene (6 bases). The CDR3 runs to 18 residues. CDR1 is ENHRY, CDR2 SYGVKD, per germline. V lost 4 bases, J lost 0 bases, and 16 bases lay in between. CDR3 residues: CAISASARDNSGANVLTF. DNA of the CDR3: TGTGCCATCAGTGCCTCGGCCCGGGACAACTCTGGGGCCAACGTCCTGACTTTC.

The chain is built from TRBV25-1 and TRBJ2-3; D possibly corresponds to TRBD2 (5 bases). The CDR3 contains 12 residues. Germline V gene lookup returns CDR1 MGHDK and CDR2 SYGVNS. The CDR3, as DNA: TGTGCAAGTGGAGGAAGCACAGATACGCAGTATTTT. Amino acid sequence: CASGGSTDTQYF.

This chain uses TRBV7-2 with TRBJ2-2; D may be TRBD1 (6 bases). Germline lookup yields CDR1 SGHTA and CDR2 FQGNSA. V was cut by 7 bases and J by 7 bases, with 22 bases left in between. The CDR3 is 16 residues long. This CDR3 is CASTWIDRRTFGELFF. CDR3 nucleotide sequence: TGTGCCAGCACCTGGATCGACAGGCGGACTTTCGGGGAGCTGTTTTTT.